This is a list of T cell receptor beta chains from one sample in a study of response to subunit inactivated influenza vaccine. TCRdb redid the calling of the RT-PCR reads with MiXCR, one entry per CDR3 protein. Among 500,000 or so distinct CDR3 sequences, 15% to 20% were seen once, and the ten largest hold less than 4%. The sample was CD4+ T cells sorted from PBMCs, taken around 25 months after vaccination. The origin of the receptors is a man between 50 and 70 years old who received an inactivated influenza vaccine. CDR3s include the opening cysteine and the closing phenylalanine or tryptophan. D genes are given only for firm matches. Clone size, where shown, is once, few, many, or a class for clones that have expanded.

cdr3_nt: TGTGCCAGCAGCCCGAGTTTTAACAGGGCGAATGGCTACACCTTC
cdr3_aa: CASSPSFNRANGYTF
j_call: TRBJ1-2
clone_size: many
d_call: .
v_call: TRBV7-9

cdr3_nt: TGTGCCAGCAGCCAAGTTGGCAGGACCCAGTTCTTC
cdr3_aa: CASSQVGRTQFF
j_call: TRBJ2-1
clone_size: few
d_call: .
v_call: TRBV3-1

cdr3_nt: TGTGCCAGCAGTGAGGGACGACACAATGAGCAGTTCTTC
cdr3_aa: CASSEGRHNEQFF
j_call: TRBJ2-1
clone_size: many
d_call: .
v_call: TRBV25-1

cdr3_nt: TGCAGTGCAATCAGACAGTTGGGAGAGACCCAGTACTTC
cdr3_aa: CSAIRQLGETQYF
j_call: TRBJ2-5
clone_size: few
d_call: .
v_call: TRBV20-1

cdr3_nt: TGTGCCAGCAGTCCCAGGGTTAACACTGAAGCTTTCTTT
cdr3_aa: CASSPRVNTEAFF
j_call: TRBJ1-1
clone_size: many
d_call: .
v_call: TRBV12-3/TRBV12-4

cdr3_nt: TGTGCCAGGGGCCCCGACCAGGGGACCCAGTACTTC
cdr3_aa: CARGPDQGTQYF
j_call: TRBJ2-5
clone_size: .
d_call: .
v_call: TRBV5-6

cdr3_nt: TGTGCCAGCAGCTTAGTCCCCCGCCAAGAGACCCAGTACTTC
cdr3_aa: CASSLVPRQETQYF
j_call: TRBJ2-5
clone_size: .
d_call: .
v_call: TRBV11-2

cdr3_nt: TGCGCCAGCAGTCAAGAGACAGGGCAGCGGGAGCAGTACTTC
cdr3_aa: CASSQETGQREQYF
j_call: TRBJ2-7
clone_size: .
d_call: TRBD1
v_call: TRBV4-1

cdr3_nt: TGCAGTGCTAGAGATCAGAGCAGTTTGAACACTGAAGCTTTCTTT
cdr3_aa: CSARDQSSLNTEAFF
j_call: TRBJ1-1
clone_size: .
d_call: .
v_call: TRBV20-1

cdr3_nt: TGTGCCAGCAGTTTCCGGCAGGGGACCACCGGGGAGCTGTTTTTT
cdr3_aa: CASSFRQGTTGELFF
j_call: TRBJ2-2
clone_size: .
d_call: .
v_call: TRBV12-3/TRBV12-4

cdr3_nt: TGTGCCAGCAGTTATACTAGGACGGCCGAGCAGTTCTTC
cdr3_aa: CASSYTRTAEQFF
j_call: TRBJ2-1
clone_size: .
d_call: .
v_call: TRBV12-3/TRBV12-4

cdr3_nt: TGTGCCAGCAGTTCGGGGGATAGGGAAAAACTGTTTTTT
cdr3_aa: CASSSGDREKLFF
j_call: TRBJ1-4
clone_size: .
d_call: .
v_call: TRBV6-5

cdr3_nt: TGCGCCAGCAGCTTACTTACAGGGATCCAAGAGACCCAGTACTTC
cdr3_aa: CASSLLTGIQETQYF
j_call: TRBJ2-5
clone_size: many
d_call: .
v_call: TRBV5-1

cdr3_nt: TGTGCCAGCAGCCCCCCAGACGAGCAGTACTTC
cdr3_aa: CASSPPDEQYF
j_call: TRBJ2-7
clone_size: .
d_call: .
v_call: TRBV5-4

cdr3_nt: TGTGCCAGCAGCTCTGAGCGCCCGGGAGCCGGGGGAAAACTGTTTTTT
cdr3_aa: CASSSERPGAGGKLFF
j_call: TRBJ1-4
clone_size: .
d_call: .
v_call: TRBV7-2

cdr3_nt: TGTGCCAGCAGAGGGGCAACTAATGAAAAACTGTTTTTT
cdr3_aa: CASRGATNEKLFF
j_call: TRBJ1-4
clone_size: many
d_call: .
v_call: TRBV6-1

cdr3_nt: TGCGCCAGCAGCTTGCGTCCGGGGTACCAAGAGACCCAGTACTTC
cdr3_aa: CASSLRPGYQETQYF
j_call: TRBJ2-5
clone_size: few
d_call: .
v_call: TRBV5-1

cdr3_nt: TGTGCCAGCAGCTTGCGGGACCTCGGTGAAGCTTTCTTT
cdr3_aa: CASSLRDLGEAFF
j_call: TRBJ1-1
clone_size: .
d_call: .
v_call: TRBV5-6

cdr3_nt: TGTGCCACCAGTGATTTTGGCGGGGGTACGACGGGGGAGCTGTTTTTT
cdr3_aa: CATSDFGGGTTGELFF
j_call: TRBJ2-2
clone_size: few
d_call: TRBD2
v_call: TRBV24-1

cdr3_nt: TGTGCCAGCAGTGAACGGGACGGAAGTAATAATTCACCCCTCCACTTT
cdr3_aa: CASSERDGSNNSPLHF
j_call: TRBJ1-6
clone_size: .
d_call: .
v_call: TRBV6-1

cdr3_nt: TGTGCCAGCAGCTTGATTACCGCCGGACAGGCCACCTACGAGCAGTACTTC
cdr3_aa: CASSLITAGQATYEQYF
j_call: TRBJ2-7
clone_size: .
d_call: TRBD1
v_call: TRBV7-9

cdr3_nt: TGCGCCAGCAGCCAGTCGACAGTGCTGAACACTGAAGCTTTCTTT
cdr3_aa: CASSQSTVLNTEAFF
j_call: TRBJ1-1
clone_size: few
d_call: .
v_call: TRBV4-1

cdr3_nt: TGTGCCAGCTCAGGGCGGGACAGGGCCGGGACTGGCTACACCTTC
cdr3_aa: CASSGRDRAGTGYTF
j_call: TRBJ1-2
clone_size: many
d_call: TRBD1
v_call: TRBV18

cdr3_nt: TGTGCCAGCAAACAAAGAGAGACAGGAGTCGGTGGCAATCAGCCCCAGCATTTT
cdr3_aa: CASKQRETGVGGNQPQHF
j_call: TRBJ1-5
clone_size: few
d_call: .
v_call: TRBV6-1

cdr3_nt: TGTGCCAGCAGTTTAAGTCCCACCGGGGAGCTGTTTTTT
cdr3_aa: CASSLSPTGELFF
j_call: TRBJ2-2
clone_size: many
d_call: .
v_call: TRBV12-3/TRBV12-4

cdr3_nt: TGTGCCAGCATCAGGGACAGGGAATCCTGGAATCAGCCCCAGCATTTT
cdr3_aa: CASIRDRESWNQPQHF
j_call: TRBJ1-5
clone_size: .
d_call: TRBD1
v_call: TRBV2

cdr3_nt: TGTGCCAGCAGTCCCGACAGGGGTTTTCCTCTAGCCAAAAACATTCAGTACTTC
cdr3_aa: CASSPDRGFPLAKNIQYF
j_call: TRBJ2-4
clone_size: .
d_call: TRBD1
v_call: TRBV12-3/TRBV12-4

cdr3_nt: TGTGCCATCACCTCCGGGACAGACTACGAGCAGTACTTC
cdr3_aa: CAITSGTDYEQYF
j_call: TRBJ2-7
clone_size: .
d_call: TRBD1
v_call: TRBV10-3

cdr3_nt: TGCAGTGCTGAGGAGGCCGGGCCCAGAAACTACGAGCAGTACTTC
cdr3_aa: CSAEEAGPRNYEQYF
j_call: TRBJ2-7
clone_size: few
d_call: .
v_call: TRBV20-1

cdr3_nt: .
cdr3_aa: CSAWGPGTGHNEQFF
j_call: TRBJ2-1
clone_size: .
d_call: .
v_call: TRBV20-1

cdr3_nt: TGCGCCAGCAGCGTGCAAACATCGAACACTGAAGCTTTCTTT
cdr3_aa: CASSVQTSNTEAFF
j_call: TRBJ1-1
clone_size: few
d_call: .
v_call: TRBV5-1

cdr3_nt: TGCGCCAGCAGTTCCGCAGGGGGGACTGAAGCTTTCTTT
cdr3_aa: CASSSAGGTEAFF
j_call: TRBJ1-1
clone_size: .
d_call: TRBD1
v_call: TRBV5-1

cdr3_nt: TGTGCCAGCAGCGTAGGAAGGACTGGGAATCAGCCCCAGCATTTT
cdr3_aa: CASSVGRTGNQPQHF
j_call: TRBJ1-5
clone_size: few
d_call: .
v_call: TRBV9

cdr3_nt: TGCGCCAGCAGCTCCCACGCCCCCGATCAAGAGACCCAGTACTTC
cdr3_aa: CASSSHAPDQETQYF
j_call: TRBJ2-5
clone_size: .
d_call: .
v_call: TRBV5-1

cdr3_nt: TGCGCCAGCAGCCAAGGGACGTCGGGGCGGGAGCTGTTTTTT
cdr3_aa: CASSQGTSGRELFF
j_call: TRBJ2-2
clone_size: .
d_call: .
v_call: TRBV4-3

cdr3_nt: TGCACCGCACAGGGGGGGGCTAGCTATGGCTACACCTTC
cdr3_aa: CTAQGGASYGYTF
j_call: TRBJ1-2
clone_size: few
d_call: TRBD1
v_call: TRBV29-1

cdr3_nt: TGCGCCAGCAGCCAAGACGGTAACTCTGGAAACACCATATATTTT
cdr3_aa: CASSQDGNSGNTIYF
j_call: TRBJ1-3
clone_size: many
d_call: .
v_call: TRBV4-1

cdr3_nt: TGTGCCAGCACCCAGGTGGACAGGGGCACTGAAGCTTTCTTT
cdr3_aa: CASTQVDRGTEAFF
j_call: TRBJ1-1
clone_size: once
d_call: TRBD1
v_call: TRBV2

cdr3_nt: TGCAGTGCTTCGCCCACTAGCGGGAGGGAGTATCCGTACTTC
cdr3_aa: CSASPTSGREYPYF
j_call: TRBJ2-7
clone_size: few
d_call: TRBD2
v_call: TRBV20-1

cdr3_nt: TGTGCCAGCTCACCGCCAGGGGGCCGGAATGAAAAACTGTTTTTT
cdr3_aa: CASSPPGGRNEKLFF
j_call: TRBJ1-4
clone_size: many
d_call: TRBD1
v_call: TRBV18

cdr3_nt: TGCAGTGCTAGTGGGCAGGGGGCACGTAGCTCCTACAATGAGCAGTTCTTC
cdr3_aa: CSASGQGARSSYNEQFF
j_call: TRBJ2-1
clone_size: few
d_call: TRBD1
v_call: TRBV20-1

cdr3_nt: TGTGCCAGCAGCAGTAGTGGGCGCCAGGGCACAGATACGCAGAATTTT
cdr3_aa: CASSSSGRQGTDTQNF
j_call: TRBJ2-3
clone_size: few
d_call: .
v_call: TRBV14

cdr3_nt: TGTGCCAGCTGGCCACCAGGCACTAATGAAAAACTGTTTTTT
cdr3_aa: CASWPPGTNEKLFF
j_call: TRBJ1-4
clone_size: few
d_call: .
v_call: TRBV28

cdr3_nt: TGTGCCAGCAGTTTGGAGCGGGGTGCCTCCTACGAGCAGTACTTC
cdr3_aa: CASSLERGASYEQYF
j_call: TRBJ2-7
clone_size: .
d_call: TRBD2
v_call: TRBV28

cdr3_nt: TGTGCCAGCAGCCTTCTAAACTCAAACGAGCAGTACTTC
cdr3_aa: CASSLLNSNEQYF
j_call: TRBJ2-7
clone_size: few
d_call: .
v_call: TRBV12-3/TRBV12-4

cdr3_nt: TGTGCCAGCAAACTTGATCGCACAGATACGCAGTATTTT
cdr3_aa: CASKLDRTDTQYF
j_call: TRBJ2-3
clone_size: .
d_call: .
v_call: TRBV2

cdr3_nt: TGTGCCAGCAGTTTAGGGAAAGGACTAGCTATCGAGACCCAGTACTTC
cdr3_aa: CASSLGKGLAIETQYF
j_call: TRBJ2-5
clone_size: .
d_call: TRBD2
v_call: TRBV12-3/TRBV12-4

cdr3_nt: TGTGCCAGCAGCCAATCGGGGACTGAAGCTTTCTTT
cdr3_aa: CASSQSGTEAFF
j_call: TRBJ1-1
clone_size: .
d_call: .
v_call: TRBV7-8

cdr3_nt: TGCGCCAGCAGCTTGGGTACAGCCGCTACCTACGAGCAGTACTTC
cdr3_aa: CASSLGTAATYEQYF
j_call: TRBJ2-7
clone_size: .
d_call: .
v_call: TRBV5-1